The 11 T cell receptor beta chains in this list originate from one sample, sequenced in a study of blood T cell repertoires in COVID-19. Repertoires were generated with immunoSEQ multiplex PCR, while TCRdb's copy carries only in-frame clones and drops some. The table includes approximately 300,000 clones, about 89% detected once. Specimen: PBMCs or T cells enriched from blood (not recorded which). The source of these receptors is a woman aged 18-29 years who had recovered from COVID-19.

This sequence joins TRBV5-1 and TRBJ2-1; TRBD2 matches 11 bases. J was trimmed by 3 bases and V by 9 bases; bases with no gene match: 17. Germline CDR1 SGHRS, CDR2 YFSETQ. This CDR3 is built from 18 residues. CDR3 residues: CATNTGQTGLADYNEQFF. CDR3 in DNA: TGCGCCACCAATACGGGACAAACGGGACTAGCGGACTACAATGAGCAGTTCTTC.

In nucleotides, the CDR3 is TGTGCCAGCAGTACATTTCCGGGACTAGCGGAGAACACAGATACGCAGTATTTT. Protein product: CASSTFPGLAENTDTQYF. The chain recombines TRBV28 with TRBJ2-3; 11 bases fit TRBD2. Germline CDR1 is MDHEN and CDR2 is SYDVKM. With 5 bases clipped from V and 2 bases from J, the junction kept 12 bases outside the gene matches. This CDR3 is 18 amino acids long.

The chain uses TRBV11-2 and TRBJ1-1; 10 nucleotides align to TRBD1. The V and J ends lost 2 bases and 0 bases, in that order; junction bases with no gene match: 3. Germline V gives CDR1 SGHAT, CDR2 FQNNGV. The CDR3 covers 16 residues. The CDR3 loop is CASSLRTGGLNTEAFF. In nucleotides, the CDR3 is TGTGCCAGCAGCTTAAGGACAGGGGGATTGAACACTGAAGCTTTCTTT.

This rearrangement joins TRBV28 to TRBJ1-4; D possibly corresponds to TRBD1 (6 bases). CDR3 length equals 14 residues. Germline CDR1 MDHEN, CDR2 SYDVKM. The V and J ends lost 2 bases and 8 bases respectively, with 12 bases between them. The CDR3 is CASSLGGPGEKLFF. DNA for the CDR3: TGTGCCAGCAGTTTAGGGGGCCCGGGCGAAAAACTGTTTTTT. Full variable domain (remainder filled in from reference TRBV28 and TRBJ1-4): DVKVTQSSRYLVKRTGEKVFLECVQDMDHENMFWYRQDPGLGLRLIYFSYDVKMKEKGDIPEGYSVSREKKERFSLILESASTNQTSMYLCASSLGGPGEKLFFGSGTQLSVL.

Only a few counts were recorded for this clone. The rearrangement joins TRBV9 to TRBJ1-5, with D tentatively TRBD1 (5 bases). The V gene lost 0 bases and the J gene lost 5 bases, with 27 bases spanning the gap. The CDR3 runs 20 residues. Germline-derived CDR1 and CDR2 are SGDLS and YYNGEE. The CDR3 is CASSVEGSDRDSRNHQPQHF. CDR3 sequence (DNA): TGTGCCAGCAGCGTAGAAGGGTCAGATCGGGACTCCAGGAACCATCAGCCCCAGCATTTT.

The chain is built from TRBV5-1 and TRBJ2-7; 8 bases map to TRBD2. Germline CDR1 reads SGHRS; CDR2 reads YFSETQ. CDR3 length equals 16 residues. J was trimmed by 6 bases and V by 4 bases; bases with no gene match: 15. The chain's CDR3 is CASSHSRAGVLSEQYF. CDR3 DNA sequence: TGCGCCAGCAGCCACTCGAGAGCGGGAGTTCTCTCCGAGCAGTACTTC.

The V call is TRBV25-1, the J call TRBJ1-1, with a weak D call TRBD1 (5 bases). Deletions cut 0 bases from V and 2 bases from J, with 13 bases between. The CDR3 runs 16 residues. Germline V lookup: CDR1 MGHDK, CDR2 SYGVNS. The chain's CDR3 is CASSEYASGGNTEAFF. The CDR3, as DNA: TGTGCCAGCAGTGAATATGCGTCGGGGGGTAACACTGAAGCTTTCTTT.

In DNA form, the CDR3 reads TGTGCCAGCAGCTTGCTCGACATACACACTGAAGCTTTCTTT. Protein sequence: CASSLLDIHTEAFF. The chain recombines TRBV5-6 with TRBJ1-1; the D is unclear. This CDR3 is built from 14 residues. CDR1 SGHDT and CDR2 YYEEEE come from the germline V gene. V was shortened by 1 base and J by 3 bases, with 10 bases between the two germline ends.

V usage is TRBV12-3 or TRBV12-4 and J usage is TRBJ1-4, with D possibly being TRBD1 (5 bases). The CDR3 sequence is 13 residues long. V lost 6 bases and J lost 3, with 8 bases in between. The DNA of the CDR3 is TGTGCCAGCAGGGGGGGGGCTAATGAAAAACTGTTTTTT. Translated: CASRGGANEKLFF.

This clone appeared once. This chain connects TRBV30 to TRBJ2-3, with a possible D match to TRBD1 (5 bases). This CDR3 has 15 residues. The V end lost 2 bases, the J end lost 3 bases, and 15 bases lay between the germline ends. Germline V gene lookup returns CDR1 GTSNPN and CDR2 SVGIG (reference sequence). The CDR3 reads CAWSSTVFPTDTQYF. The CDR3 coding sequence is TGTGCCTGGAGTTCGACAGTATTCCCAACAGATACGCAGTATTTT. The entire variable domain, with the rest obtained from reference TRBV30 and TRBJ2-3, is as follows: SQTIHQWPATLVQPVGSPLSLECTVEGTSNPNLYWYRQAAGRGLQLLFYSVGIGQISSEVPQNLSASRPQDRQFILSSKKLLLSDSGFYLCAWSSTVFPTDTQYFGPGTRLTVL.

The DNA of the CDR3 is TGTGCCAGCAGTCCCTTTGCGATAAACACTGAAGCTTTCTTT. This translates into CASSPFAINTEAFF. The chain links TRBV28 to TRBJ1-1; D unresolved. Trimming stripped 5 bases from V and 2 bases from J, with 12 bases between. This CDR3 is built from 14 residues. Germline V gene data show CDR1 as MDHEN and CDR2 as SYDVKM.